This TCR beta chain stems from a study of siplizumab effects on memory and regulatory T cells. Study findings and constraints: Under siplizumab, alloreactive sequences traced to unstimulated CD4+ memory cells were significantly reduced. In siplizumab cultures, the suppressive function of proliferating Tregs remained unconfirmed.

For this clone: Its antigen is not known.

TCRdb's copy holds only in-frame clones and misses some; the assay was immunoSEQ multiplex PCR. The sample shows some 97,000 clones, more than 85% of them seen only once. With 4 bases removed from V and 4 bases from J, the gap between germline ends came to 9 bases. Germline V gene lookup returns CDR1 SGHNT and CDR2 YYREEE (reference sequence). The CDR3 covers 13 residues. The TCR comes from a human donor in good health. Some clones in this sample may be carry-over from other donors' samples. Material: CD4+ T cells sorted from blood. This sequence joins TRBV5-4 and TRBJ1-5; no clear D gene. Here the CDR3 reads CASSPTLNQPQHF. The CDR3 DNA reads TGTGCCAGCAGCCCCACACTTAATCAGCCCCAGCATTTT. The full variable domain, rest sourced from reference TRBV5-4 and TRBJ1-5, is ETGVTQSPTHLIKTRGQQVTLRCSSQSGHNTVSWYQQALGQGPQFIFQYYREEENGRGNFPPRFSGLQFPNYSSELNVNALELDDSALYLCASSPTLNQPQHFGDGTRLSIL.